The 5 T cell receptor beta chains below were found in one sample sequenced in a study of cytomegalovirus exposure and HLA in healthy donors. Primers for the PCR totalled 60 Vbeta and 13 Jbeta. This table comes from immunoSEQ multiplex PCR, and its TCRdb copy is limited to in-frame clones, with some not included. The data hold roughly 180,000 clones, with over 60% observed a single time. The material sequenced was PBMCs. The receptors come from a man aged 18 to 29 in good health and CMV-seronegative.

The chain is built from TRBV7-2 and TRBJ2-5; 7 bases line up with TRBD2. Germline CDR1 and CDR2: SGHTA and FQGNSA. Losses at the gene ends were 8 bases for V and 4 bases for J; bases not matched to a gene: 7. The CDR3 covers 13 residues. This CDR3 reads CASLAGLRETQYF. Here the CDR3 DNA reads TGTGCCAGCTTAGCGGGTTTAAGAGAGACCCAGTACTTC.

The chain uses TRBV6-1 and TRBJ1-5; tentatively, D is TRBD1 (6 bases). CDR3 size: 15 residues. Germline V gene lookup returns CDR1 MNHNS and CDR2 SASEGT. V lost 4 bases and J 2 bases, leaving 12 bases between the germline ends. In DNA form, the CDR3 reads TGTGCCAGCAGTGGAGGGACACCGGGCAATCAGCCCCAGCATTTT. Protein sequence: CASSGGTPGNQPQHF.

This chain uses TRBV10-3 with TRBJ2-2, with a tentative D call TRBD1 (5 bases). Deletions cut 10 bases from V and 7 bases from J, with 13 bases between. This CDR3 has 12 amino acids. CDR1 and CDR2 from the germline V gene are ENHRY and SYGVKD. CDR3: CATRATGGELFF. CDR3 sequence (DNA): TGTGCCACTAGGGCTACAGGCGGGGAGCTGTTTTTT.

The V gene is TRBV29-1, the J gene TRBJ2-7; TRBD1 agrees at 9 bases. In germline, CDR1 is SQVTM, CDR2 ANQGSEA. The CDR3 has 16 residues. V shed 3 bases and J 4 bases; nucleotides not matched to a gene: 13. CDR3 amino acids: CSVDWARDRVCYEQYF. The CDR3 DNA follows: TGCAGCGTTGACTGGGCCCGGGACAGGGTATGTTACGAGCAGTACTTC.

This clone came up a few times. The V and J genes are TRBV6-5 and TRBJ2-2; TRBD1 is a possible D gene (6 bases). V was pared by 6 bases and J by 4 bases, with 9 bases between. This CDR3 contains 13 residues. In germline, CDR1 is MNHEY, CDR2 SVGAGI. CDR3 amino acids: CASSWTATGELFF. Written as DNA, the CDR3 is TGTGCCAGCAGCTGGACAGCCACCGGGGAGCTGTTTTTT.